Listed here are 20 T cell receptor beta chains from one sample, sequenced in a study of identical twins. One entry per CDR3 protein results from TCRdb running MiXCR on the 5' RACE reads. The data show 240,000 or so distinct CDR3 sequences, with 8% to 11% seen just once and about 9.1% held by the top ten. Material for sequencing was memory T cells sorted from blood. The source is a man over 45 in good health.

In its sample, this clonotype was seen a few times. The chain combines TRBV20-1 with TRBJ1-5; 8 bases match TRBD1. The CDR3 sequence is 15 residues long. V shed 3 bases and J 2 bases; nucleotides not matched to a gene: 6. Per the germline V gene, CDR1 is DFQATT and CDR2 is SNEGSKA (reference sequence). CDR3 sequence: CSASLSGQGNQPQHF. In nucleotides, the CDR3 is TGCAGTGCTAGCCTTTCGGGACAGGGCAATCAGCCCCAGCATTTT.

This clonotype was counted many times. V is TRBV4-1 and J is TRBJ1-2, with D hard to call. CDR1 and CDR2 (germline): MGHRA, YSYEKL. With 0 bases removed from V and 8 bases from J, the gap between germline ends came to 13 bases. This CDR3 spans 14 amino acids. The CDR3 region is CASSQDVRTGGYTF. Written as DNA, the CDR3 is TGCGCCAGCAGCCAAGATGTGAGAACGGGGGGCTACACCTTC.

This clonotype was detected only a few times. This sequence joins TRBV5-1 and TRBJ2-1; a possible D gene is TRBD2 (6 bases). Looked up from germline, CDR1 is SGHRS and CDR2 is YFSETQ. Trimming left V 3 bases short and J 4 bases short, with 14 bases between. This CDR3 spans 15 amino acids. For the CDR3, the DNA is TGCGCCAGCAGCTCATCGGGACTGAATTACAATGAGCAGTTCTTC. It specifies CASSSSGLNYNEQFF. The full variable domain, with the rest looked up from reference TRBV5-1 and TRBJ2-1, is KAGVTQTPRYLIKTRGQQVTLSCSPISGHRSVSWYQQTPGQGLQFLFEYFSETQRNKGNFPGRFSGRQFSNSRSEMNVSTLELGDSALYLCASSSSGLNYNEQFFGPGTRLTVL.

This clonotype was recorded at least ten times. The chain is built from TRBV11-2 and TRBJ2-5; tentatively, D is TRBD1 (6 bases). Trimming took 5 bases from V and 1 from J, leaving 20 bases between them. Germline CDR1 SGHAT, CDR2 FQNNGV. This CDR3 is built from 17 residues. The CDR3 here is CASSRNVDRRIQETQYF. CDR3 DNA: TGTGCCAGCAGCCGCAACGTCGACAGGAGGATCCAAGAGACCCAGTACTTC.

There are many counts of this clonotype. The chain joins TRBV2 to TRBJ1-4, with D possibly matching TRBD1 (5 bases). In germline, CDR1 is SNHLY, CDR2 FYNNEI. The CDR3 sequence is 13 residues long. Trimming shortened V by 8 bases and J by 10 bases, and 17 bases separated the two germline ends. The chain's CDR3 is CASGGFGVAKLFF. DNA of the CDR3: TGTGCCAGCGGGGGTTTTGGGGTAGCAAAACTGTTTTTT.

This clonotype showed up just a few times. The CDR3 loop reads CASSTHGIHNEQFF. The CDR3 DNA sequence: TGTGCCAGCAGCACCCACGGGATCCACAATGAGCAGTTCTTC. V gene TRBV3-1 combines with J gene TRBJ2-1; TRBD2 might be the D (5 bases). Deletions cut 5 bases from V and 5 bases from J, with 13 bases between. Germline CDR1 reads LGHDT; CDR2 reads YNNKEL (reference sequence). The CDR3 covers 14 residues.

This clonotype was seen a handful of times. The chain combines TRBV9 with TRBJ2-5; 8 bases fit TRBD1. The CDR3 is 18 amino acids. Looked up from germline, CDR1 is SGDLS and CDR2 is YYNGEE. Trimming at V came to 0 bases and at J to 1 base, leaving 11 bases not matched to a gene. In nucleotides, the CDR3 is TGTGCCAGCAGCGTAGTAGGCAGGGGGCCCCTGACCCAAGAGACCCAGTACTTC. Translating it yields CASSVVGRGPLTQETQYF.

Ten or more counts support this clonotype. V usage is TRBV7-9 and J usage is TRBJ1-2; D is uncertain. V dropped 5 bases and J dropped 8 bases, with 15 bases sitting between them. This CDR3 has 13 amino acids. CDR1 and CDR2 from the germline V gene are SEHNR and FQNEAQ (reference sequence). This CDR3 is CASSPETVAGYTF. CDR3 coding DNA: TGTGCCAGCAGCCCAGAGACTGTTGCCGGCTACACCTTC.

This clonotype came up a few times. The CDR3 nucleotides are TGTGCCAGCAGCTTAAGAGGACGGGTCAATAATTCACCCCTCCACTTT. Its protein is CASSLRGRVNNSPLHF. The chain combines TRBV7-2 with TRBJ1-6; no firm D call. The CDR3 totals 16 residues. CDR1 and CDR2 (germline): SGHTA, FQGNSA. Trimming pared 2 bases from V and 5 bases from J, leaving 13 bases between. Full variable domain (rest looked up from reference TRBV7-2 and TRBJ1-6): GAGVSQSPSNKVTEKGKDVELRCDPISGHTALYWYRQSLGQGLEFLIYFQGNSAPDKSGLPSDRFSAERTGGSVSTLTIQRTQQEDSAVYLCASSLRGRVNNSPLHFGNGTRLTVT.

This clonotype was picked up a small number of times. The rearrangement uses TRBV18 and TRBJ2-6; 8 bases are a match to TRBD1. The CDR3 sequence is 15 residues long. Trimming cost V 5 bases and J 2 bases; bases outside gene matches: 2. CDR1 is KGHSH, CDR2 LQKENI, per germline. The CDR3 sequence: CASSSQGAGANVLTF. The CDR3 DNA is TGTGCCAGCTCATCACAGGGGGCTGGGGCCAACGTCCTGACTTTC.

This clonotype was seen repeatedly, ten times or more. J is TRBJ2-1 and V is TRBV15; 7 bases agree with TRBD2. Germline V gene sequence: CDR1 LNHNV, CDR2 YYDKDF (reference sequence). The junction had 3 bases not matched to a gene; V was cut back by 0 bases and J by 4 bases. The CDR3 totals 15 residues. CDR3: CATSRDAGAYNEQFF. The CDR3 DNA follows: TGTGCCACCAGCAGAGACGCGGGAGCGTACAATGAGCAGTTCTTC.

This chain links TRBV10-3 with TRBJ2-3; TRBD1 is a possible D gene (6 bases). Germline assignment: CDR1 ENHRY and CDR2 SYGVKD. Trimming pared 6 bases from V and 0 bases from J, leaving 13 bases between. The CDR3 consists of 15 residues. This CDR3 is CAIRKGQGSTDTQYF. The DNA for the CDR3 is TGTGCCATCAGAAAGGGACAAGGGAGCACAGATACGCAGTATTTT.

This clonotype was counted a few times. The chain is built from TRBV5-5 and TRBJ2-1; D is possibly TRBD1 or TRBD2 (6 bases each). With 1 base removed from V and 1 base from J, the gap between germline ends came to 18 bases. The CDR3 contains 18 residues. Germline values: CDR1 SGHKS, CDR2 YYEKEE (reference sequence). CDR3 nucleotide sequence: TGTGCCAGCAGCTTGAGGGGGGCCTCTGGGGGATCCTACAATGAGCAGTTCTTC. Translated: CASSLRGASGGSYNEQFF. The full variable domain, its missing parts supplied by reference TRBV5-5 and TRBJ2-1, is DAGVTQSPTHLIKTRGQQVTLRCSPISGHKSVSWYQQVLGQGPQFIFQYYEKEERGRGNFPDRFSARQFPNYSSELNVNALLLGDSALYLCASSLRGASGGSYNEQFFGPGTRLTVL.

Ten or more counts support this clonotype. This chain joins TRBV7-2 and TRBJ2-5; possible D gene TRBD2, 5 bases. The CDR3 is 16 amino acids. V was trimmed by 0 bases and J by 2 bases, leaving 13 bases between them. From germline, CDR1 is SGHTA and CDR2 FQGNSA. The chain's CDR3 is CASSLAFAGTQETQYF. Written as DNA, the CDR3 is TGTGCCAGCAGCTTAGCATTCGCGGGTACACAAGAGACCCAGTACTTC.

This clonotype has only a few counts. The rearrangement joins TRBV5-1 to TRBJ2-1; D is unresolved. V was clipped by 3 bases and J by 0 bases, with 10 bases between them. The CDR3 length is 15 residues. Germline V gene data show CDR1 as SGHRS and CDR2 as YFSETQ. CDR3 DNA sequence: TGCGCCAGCAGCTCGACGACCGGCTCCTACAATGAGCAGTTCTTC. Protein product: CASSSTTGSYNEQFF.

As to this clonotype: A much more abundant neighbour one base away suggests this may be a read error. No conserved phenylalanine or tryptophan is present at the end of the CDR3, so a read error is the likely explanation. The chain joins TRBV6-1 to TRBJ2-7, with 8 bases fitting TRBD2. Germline V gene lookup returns CDR1 MNHNS and CDR2 SASEGT. The CDR3 contains 14 residues. V shed 6 bases, J shed 3 bases, and the junction held 7 bases outside the gene matches. The CDR3 here is CASSPSGGLYEQYI. The CDR3, as DNA: TGTGCCAGCAGCCCCTCGGGGGGGCTCTACGAGCAGTACATC.

V usage is TRBV11-2 and J usage is TRBJ2-3, with 8 bases identical to TRBD2. Germline lookup yields CDR1 SGHAT and CDR2 FQNNGV. The CDR3 is 19 residues long. The trim removed 2 bases at V and 2 bases at J, leaving 15 bases unmatched. The CDR3 loop is CASSLMALRGAGDTDTQYF. In DNA form, the CDR3 reads TGTGCCAGCAGCTTAATGGCTTTGCGGGGGGCCGGCGACACAGATACGCAGTATTTT.

This clonotype has only a few counts. This chain joins TRBV6-2 or TRBV6-3 and TRBJ2-7; tentatively, D is TRBD2 (5 bases). Between the trimmed V and J ends, which lost 6 bases and 0 bases, there was a span of 18 bases. The CDR3 is 16 amino acids. Germline CDR1 MNHEY, CDR2 SVGEGT. CDR3 coding DNA: TGTGCCAGCAGCCCATTCGCCGGACTGAACTCCTACGAGCAGTACTTC. Encoded protein: CASSPFAGLNSYEQYF.

A note on this clonotype: A read error is likely, as this CDR3 ends without the conserved phenylalanine or tryptophan. J is TRBJ2-3 and V is TRBV13; 7 nucleotides match TRBD2. This CDR3 spans 15 amino acids. The junction had 6 bases not matched to a gene; V was cut back by 1 base and J by 5 bases. Germline V gene data show CDR1 as PRHDT and CDR2 as FYEKMQ (reference sequence). This chain's CDR3 is CASSLEAGRGDTQYS. CDR3 nucleotides: TGTGCCAGCAGCTTAGAGGCAGGGAGGGGAGATACGCAGTATTCT.

In its sample, this clonotype was seen a few times. The rearrangement joins TRBV6-2 or TRBV6-3 to TRBJ2-5; TRBD2 matches 7 bases. The CDR3 runs 16 residues. V lost 6 bases, J lost 0 bases, and 10 bases stayed unmatched. Germline loops: CDR1 MNHEY, CDR2 SVGEGT. The CDR3: CASRTPGLPYQETQYF. In DNA, the CDR3 is TGTGCCAGCAGAACGCCGGGACTACCCTACCAAGAGACCCAGTACTTC.